This record concerns one T cell receptor beta chain sequence. This specimen comes from a study of blood T cell repertoires in COVID-19. The method was immunoSEQ multiplex PCR; TCRdb's version includes in-frame clones alone and lacks a portion of them. Here the sample spans over 150,000 clones, 90% being singletons. Material for sequencing was peripheral blood. This receptor was taken from a man between 50 and 59 years old with acute or convalescent COVID-19.

The CDR3 reads CASSLVITGGSYGYTF. The DNA for the CDR3 is TGTGCCAGCAGCTTAGTAATAACAGGGGGTTCCTATGGCTACACCTTC. The chain employs TRBV7-2 and TRBJ1-2; 8 positions match TRBD1. The CDR3 sequence is 16 residues long. The J segment lost 4 bases and the V segment lost 1 base, leaving 8 bases of the junction unmatched. The germline V gene encodes CDR1 SGHTA and CDR2 FQGNSA.